Presented here are 19 T cell receptor beta chains from one specimen sequenced in a study of T cell repertoires in cytomegalovirus infection. TCRdb analysed the reads with MiXCR anew, one entry per CDR3 protein. The data hold fewer than 250,000 distinct CDR3 sequences, with over 20% observed a single time. The sequenced sample was CD8+ T cells from PBMCs. Receptor source: a human donor in good health (CMV status not recorded). Some clones in this sample may be carry-over from other donors' samples.

This clonotype appeared a few times. This chain uses TRBV19 with TRBJ2-1; D is possibly TRBD2 (6 bases). This CDR3 is built from 13 residues. Germline CDR1 and CDR2: LNHDA and SQIVND (reference sequence). The V gene lost 6 bases and the J gene lost 9 bases, with 15 bases spanning the gap. CDR3 loop: CASSQTLGGEQFF. The CDR3 nucleotides read TGTGCCAGTAGCCAAACACTGGGAGGTGAGCAGTTCTTC.

In its sample, this clonotype was seen a few times. The chain joins TRBV28 to TRBJ2-7, with a possible D match to TRBD2 (5 bases). V lost 5 bases to trimming and J lost 2 bases, with 13 bases between them. This CDR3 spans 14 amino acids. The germline V gene has CDR1 MDHEN and CDR2 SYDVKM. The CDR3 here is CASSSLPSPYEQYF. CDR3 DNA sequence: TGTGCCAGCAGTAGCCTGCCTAGCCCCTACGAGCAGTACTTC.

J is TRBJ2-1 and V is TRBV2; 8 bases match TRBD2. Germline V gene data show CDR1 as SNHLY and CDR2 as FYNNEI. The CDR3 has 11 residues. Trimming removed 3 bases from V and 15 bases from J; junction bases left unmatched: 4. The CDR3 loop is CASSEGTRLFF. The DNA for the CDR3 is TGTGCCAGCAGTGAGGGGACTAGGCTGTTCTTC. Full variable domain (outside the CDR3, taken from reference TRBV2 and TRBJ2-1): EPEVTQTPSHQVTQMGQEVILRCVPISNHLYFYWYRQILGQKVEFLVSFYNNEISEKSEIFDDQFSVERPDGSNFTLKIRSTKLEDSAMYFCASSEGTRLFFGPGTRLTVL.

The chain joins TRBV12-3 or TRBV12-4 to TRBJ2-3; D assignment may be TRBD1 or TRBD2 (5 bases each). The CDR3 is made up of 14 amino acids. V was pared by 9 bases and J by 3 bases, with 16 bases between. The CDR3 DNA is TGTGCCAGTCCTCCGGGACCCAGTACAGATACGCAGTATTTT. It encodes CASPPGPSTDTQYF.

The chain couples TRBV7-9 to TRBJ2-1, with D perhaps matching TRBD1 or TRBD2 (5 bases each). The CDR3 contains 16 residues. V was clipped by 5 bases and J by 5 bases, with 19 bases between them. Per germline, CDR1 SEHNR and CDR2 FQNEAQ (reference sequence). CDR3 sequence: CASSPPGRRADNEQFF. The CDR3 DNA sequence: TGTGCCAGCAGCCCACCGGGACGCCGAGCAGACAATGAGCAGTTCTTC.

This chain links TRBV7-9 with TRBJ1-2; D is unclear. CDR3 length: 15 residues. Trimming stripped 7 bases from V and 7 bases from J, with 22 bases between. Germline-derived CDR1 and CDR2 are SEHNR and FQNEAQ (reference sequence). CDR3 DNA sequence: TGTGCCAGCACCCTCCCCATCGGTCCCTGGGGTGGCTACACCTTC. Its translation: CASTLPIGPWGGYTF. Supplemented by reference TRBV7-9 and TRBJ1-2, the full variable domain reads DTGVSQNPRHKITKRGQNVTFRCDPISEHNRLYWYRQTLGQGPEFLTYFQNEAQLEKSRLLSDRFSAERPKGSFSTLEIQRTEQGDSAMYLCASTLPIGPWGGYTFGSGTRLTVV.

This clonotype was seen a few times. This chain uses TRBV2 with TRBJ2-3; D is unresolved. Germline-derived CDR1 and CDR2 are SNHLY and FYNNEI. There are 14 residues in the CDR3. V was shortened by 6 bases and J by 4 bases, with 14 bases between the two germline ends. The CDR3 spells CASRSYLGPDTQYF. In DNA, the CDR3 is TGTGCCAGCAGGTCCTACCTTGGCCCAGATACGCAGTATTTT.

This clonotype was seen a handful of times. The CDR3 DNA follows: TGTGCCAGCAGTTTATTGGGACTAGCGGGGGGACAAGAGACCCAGTACTTC. This codes for CASSLLGLAGGQETQYF. The rearrangement links TRBV28 to TRBJ2-5; 15 bases map to TRBD2. This CDR3 region has 17 residues. The trim removed 1 base at V and 2 bases at J, leaving 2 bases unmatched. From germline, CDR1 is MDHEN and CDR2 SYDVKM.

This clonotype was counted only a few times. V is TRBV5-1 and J is TRBJ1-1; D call uncertain. CDR3 length equals 13 residues. In germline, CDR1 is SGHRS, CDR2 YFSETQ. Trimming stripped 5 bases from V and 3 bases from J, with 11 bases between. CDR3: CASRVASDTEAFF. Here the CDR3 DNA reads TGCGCCAGCAGAGTCGCCTCTGACACTGAAGCTTTCTTT.

Concerning this clonotype itself: A much larger clone differs from this one at a single base, so this may be a read error. The gene calls are TRBV27 and TRBJ1-1, with D maybe TRBD1 (6 bases). The germline V and J ends were trimmed by 5 bases and 4 bases, with 14 bases remaining between them. This CDR3 spans 14 amino acids. Per the germline V gene, CDR1 is MNHEY and CDR2 is SMNVEV (reference sequence). The CDR3 sequence: CASSIDRSSTEAFF. The CDR3 DNA is TGTGCCAGCAGTATCGACAGGAGTAGCACTGAAGCTTTCTTT.

Worth noting for this clonotype: A clone one base away is much larger, so this may be a read error. The V gene is TRBV6-6, the J gene TRBJ1-5; 7 bases line up with TRBD1. This CDR3 has 18 residues. V lost 0 bases to trimming and J lost 4 bases; unmatched junction nucleotides: 12. The germline CDR1 and CDR2 sequences are MNHNY and SVGAGI (reference sequence). The CDR3 bases are TGTGCCAGCAGTTACTCGAATGGACCAGGGGGAAGTAATCAGCCCCAGCATTTT. Translated, it gives CASSYSNGPGGSNQPQHF.

With respect to this clonotype: Mismatch with germline at one junction end may stem from a read error. The rearrangement links TRBV2 to TRBJ2-3, with D possibly TRBD1 on 5 matching bases. The CDR3 contains 17 residues. The germline V gene has CDR1 SNHLY and CDR2 FYNNEI. CDR3 sequence (DNA): TGTGCCAGCAGTGAAGAAATGGTCAGGGTTGGGGCAGATACGCTGTATTTT. Translation gives CASSEEMVRVGADTLYF. The full variable domain, in which reference TRBV2 and TRBJ2-3 provide the parts outside the CDR3, is EPEVTQTPSHQVTQMGQEVILRCVPISNHLYFYWYRQILGQKVEFLVSFYNNEISEKSEIFDDQFSVERPDGSNFTLKIRSTKLEDSAMYFCASSEEMVRVGADTLYFGPGTRLTVL.

V and J are TRBV5-4 and TRBJ1-1; the D gene is possibly TRBD1 (5 bases). V was pared by 6 bases and J by 1 base, with 13 bases between. This CDR3 comprises 14 residues. From germline, CDR1 is SGHNT and CDR2 YYREEE (reference sequence). Written as DNA, the CDR3 is TGTGCCAGCACTTTTATGGGGGGGAACACTGAAGCTTTCTTT. Amino acids: CASTFMGGNTEAFF.

The chain is built from TRBV24-1 and TRBJ1-2, with D possibly being TRBD1 (6 bases). In germline, CDR1 is KGHDR, CDR2 SFDVKD. V lost 5 bases and J 3 bases, leaving 12 bases between the germline ends. This CDR3 spans 14 amino acids. CDR3 sequence: CATSGTGLHYGYTF. The CDR3 nucleotides read TGTGCCACCAGTGGCACAGGGTTACACTATGGCTACACCTTC.

Only a few counts were recorded for this clonotype. The chain links TRBV28 to TRBJ1-2, with D possibly being TRBD1 (6 bases). Trimming pared 5 bases from V and 5 bases from J, leaving 21 bases between. Germline values: CDR1 MDHEN, CDR2 SYDVKM. The CDR3 is made up of 16 amino acids. The CDR3 here is CASSTTWGRVLYGYTF. CDR3 DNA: TGTGCCAGCAGTACCACCTGGGGGCGCGTCCTTTATGGCTACACCTTC.

This clonotype was seen a handful of times. V usage is TRBV5-4 and J usage is TRBJ2-1, with D possibly being TRBD1 or TRBD2 (5 bases each). From germline, CDR1 is SGHNT and CDR2 YYREEE (reference sequence). There are 14 residues in the CDR3. Trimming cost V 0 bases and J 6 bases, with 10 bases left between them. The CDR3 sequence is CASSLDYGGNEQFF. CDR3 in DNA: TGTGCCAGCAGCTTGGACTATGGGGGCAATGAGCAGTTCTTC.

This clonotype was seen at least ten times. The CDR3 nucleotides are TGTGCCAGCAGCTTAGCGCCGGTCCCGGACAGGATCAACACCGGGGAGCTGTTTTTT. Its protein is CASSLAPVPDRINTGELFF. The V call is TRBV7-9, the J call TRBJ2-2; TRBD1 aligns across 7 bases. Trimming took 0 bases from V and 2 from J; bases not matched to a gene: 12. Germline lookup yields CDR1 SEHNR and CDR2 FQNEAQ (reference sequence). This CDR3 comprises 19 residues.

This clonotype was recorded many times. The rearrangement links TRBV7-2 to TRBJ1-2, with D perhaps matching TRBD1 (5 bases). The V end lost 3 bases, the J end lost 4 bases, and 12 bases lay between the germline ends. CDR3 length: 14 residues. Germline V CDR1 and CDR2: SGHTA, FQGNSA. The CDR3 loop reads CASSLPGAGYGYTF. The CDR3 nucleotides read TGTGCCAGCAGCTTGCCCGGGGCGGGCTATGGCTACACCTTC.

The CDR3 spells CATSAGTDSNQPQHF. DNA of the CDR3: TGTGCCACCTCTGCCGGGACAGATAGCAATCAGCCCCAGCATTTT. This chain connects TRBV19 to TRBJ1-5, with 7 bases matching TRBD1. V was pared by 10 bases and J by 0 bases, with 9 bases of the junction left unmatched. The CDR3 extends over 15 amino acids. Germline values: CDR1 LNHDA, CDR2 SQIVND (reference sequence).